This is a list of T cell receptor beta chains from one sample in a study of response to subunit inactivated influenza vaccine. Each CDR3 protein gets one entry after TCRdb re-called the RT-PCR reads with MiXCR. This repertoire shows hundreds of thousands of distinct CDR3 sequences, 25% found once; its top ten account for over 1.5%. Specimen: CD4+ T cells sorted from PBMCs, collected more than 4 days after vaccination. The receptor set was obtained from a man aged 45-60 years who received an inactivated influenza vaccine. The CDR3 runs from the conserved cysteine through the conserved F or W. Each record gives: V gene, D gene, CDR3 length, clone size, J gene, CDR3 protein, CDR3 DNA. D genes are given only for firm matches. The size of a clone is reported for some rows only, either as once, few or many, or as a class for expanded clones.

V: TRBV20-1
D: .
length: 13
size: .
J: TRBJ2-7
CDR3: CSAKSAYSYEQYF
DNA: TGCAGTGCCAAGAGCGCCTACTCCTACGAGCAGTACTTC

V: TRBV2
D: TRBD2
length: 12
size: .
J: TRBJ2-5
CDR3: CASRGLAETQYF
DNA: TGTGCCAGCAGAGGACTAGCGGAGACCCAGTACTTC

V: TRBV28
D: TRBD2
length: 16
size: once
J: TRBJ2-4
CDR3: CASSPETASGKNIQYF
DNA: TGTGCCAGCAGTCCCGAAACTGCTAGCGGTAAAAACATTCAGTACTTC

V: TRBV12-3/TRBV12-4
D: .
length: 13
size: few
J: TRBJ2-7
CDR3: CASSVGQTYEQYF
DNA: TGTGCCAGCAGCGTCGGACAGACCTACGAGCAGTACTTC

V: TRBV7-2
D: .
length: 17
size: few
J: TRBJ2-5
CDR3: CASSLAPSLVGKETQYF
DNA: TGTGCCAGCAGCTTAGCTCCTTCTCTAGTCGGTAAAGAGACCCAGTACTTC

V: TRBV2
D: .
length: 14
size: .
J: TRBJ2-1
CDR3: CASSEIRRSNERFF
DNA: TGTGCCAGCAGTGAAATTAGGCGGAGCAATGAGCGGTTCTTC

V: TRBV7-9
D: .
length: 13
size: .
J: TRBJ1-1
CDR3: CASTGMGITEAFF
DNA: TGTGCCAGCACCGGGATGGGGATAACTGAAGCTTTCTTT

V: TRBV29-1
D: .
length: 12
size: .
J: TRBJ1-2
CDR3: CSVVGQGWGYTF
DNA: TGCAGCGTTGTTGGTCAAGGGTGGGGCTACACCTTC

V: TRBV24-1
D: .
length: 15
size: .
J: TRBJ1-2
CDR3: CATSDFGGPPYGYTF
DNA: TGTGCCACCAGTGATTTTGGAGGCCCCCCTTATGGCTACACCTTC

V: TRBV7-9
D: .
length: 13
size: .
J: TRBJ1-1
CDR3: CASSSQGLGGAFF
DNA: TGTGCCAGCAGCTCCCAGGGGCTAGGTGGAGCTTTCTTT

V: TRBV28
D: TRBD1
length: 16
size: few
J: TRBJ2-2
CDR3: CASSPSGTGSTGELFF
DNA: TGTGCCAGCAGTCCATCCGGGACAGGGAGTACCGGGGAGCTGTTTTTT

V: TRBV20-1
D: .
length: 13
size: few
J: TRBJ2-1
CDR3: CSARDKARDEQFF
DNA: TGCAGTGCTAGAGATAAGGCGCGGGATGAGCAGTTCTTC

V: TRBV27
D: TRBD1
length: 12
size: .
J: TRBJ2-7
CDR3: CARGTGGTEQYF
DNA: TGTGCCCGAGGGACAGGGGGTACCGAGCAGTACTTC

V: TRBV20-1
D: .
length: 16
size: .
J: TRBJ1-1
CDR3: CSARALGIRSNTEAFF
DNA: TGCAGTGCTAGAGCGCTTGGGATACGATCGAACACTGAAGCTTTCTTT

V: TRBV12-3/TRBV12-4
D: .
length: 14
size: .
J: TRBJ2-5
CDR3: CASSFFGGRETQYF
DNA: TGTGCCAGCAGTTTTTTTGGGGGTCGAGAGACCCAGTACTTC

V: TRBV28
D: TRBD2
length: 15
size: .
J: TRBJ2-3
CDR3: CASSLLAGVADTQYF
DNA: TGTGCCAGCAGTTTACTTGCGGGGGTGGCAGATACGCAGTATTTT

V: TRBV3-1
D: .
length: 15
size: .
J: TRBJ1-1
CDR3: CATSQSLTGNTEAFF
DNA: TGTGCCACCAGCCAAAGTCTCACCGGGAACACTGAAGCTTTCTTT

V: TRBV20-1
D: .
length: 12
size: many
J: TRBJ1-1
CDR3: CSPGRLNTEAFF
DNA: TGCAGTCCAGGACGTTTGAACACTGAAGCTTTCTTT

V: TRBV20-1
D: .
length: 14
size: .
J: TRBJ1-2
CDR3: CSARTLRHMRGYTF
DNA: TGCAGTGCTAGAACATTGAGACATATGCGTGGCTACACCTTC

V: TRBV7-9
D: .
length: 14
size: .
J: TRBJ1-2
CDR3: CASSPPSATHGYTF
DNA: TGTGCCAGCAGCCCCCCCTCGGCCACCCATGGCTACACCTTC

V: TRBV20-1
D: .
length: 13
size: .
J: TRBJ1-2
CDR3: CSAREATGRGYTF
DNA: TGCAGTGCTAGAGAGGCCACGGGCAGGGGCTACACCTTC

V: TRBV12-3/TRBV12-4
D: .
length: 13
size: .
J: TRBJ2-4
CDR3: CASSLPPSHIQYF
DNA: TGTGCCAGCAGTTTACCCCCCTCCCACATTCAGTACTTC